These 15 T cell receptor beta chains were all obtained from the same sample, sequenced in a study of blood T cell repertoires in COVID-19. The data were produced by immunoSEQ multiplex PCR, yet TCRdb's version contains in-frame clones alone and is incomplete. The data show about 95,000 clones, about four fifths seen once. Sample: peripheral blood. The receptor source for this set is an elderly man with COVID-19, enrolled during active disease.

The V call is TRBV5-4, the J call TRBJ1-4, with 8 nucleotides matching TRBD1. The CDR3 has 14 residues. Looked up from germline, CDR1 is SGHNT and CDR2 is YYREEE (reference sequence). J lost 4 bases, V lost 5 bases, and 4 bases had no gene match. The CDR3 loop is CASSLQGVNEKLFF. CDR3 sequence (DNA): TGTGCCAGCAGTCTACAGGGGGTTAATGAAAAACTGTTTTTT.

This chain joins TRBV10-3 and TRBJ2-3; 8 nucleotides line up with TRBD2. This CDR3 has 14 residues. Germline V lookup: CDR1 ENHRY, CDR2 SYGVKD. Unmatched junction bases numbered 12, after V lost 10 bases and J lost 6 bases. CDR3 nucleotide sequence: TGTGCCACCAGCCGTCGGACTAGCATCGATACGCAGTATTTT. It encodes CATSRRTSIDTQYF.

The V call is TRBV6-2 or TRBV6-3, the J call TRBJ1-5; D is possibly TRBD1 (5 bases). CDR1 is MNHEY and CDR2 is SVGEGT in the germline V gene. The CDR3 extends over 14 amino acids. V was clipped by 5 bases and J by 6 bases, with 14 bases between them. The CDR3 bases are TGTGCCAGCAGTATGACAGCCCTTAGTCAGCCCCAGCATTTT. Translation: CASSMTALSQPQHF.

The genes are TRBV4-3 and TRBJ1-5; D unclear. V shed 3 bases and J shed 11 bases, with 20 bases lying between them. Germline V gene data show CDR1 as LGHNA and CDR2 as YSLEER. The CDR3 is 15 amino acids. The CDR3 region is CASSQVPGRIETQHF. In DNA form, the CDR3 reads TGCGCCAGCAGCCAGGTGCCCGGGAGAATCGAGACCCAGCATTTT.

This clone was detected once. The CDR3 DNA sequence: TGTGCCACCAGTGATTTGGTATCACAGGCGAGCACAGATACGCAGTATTTT. Translated: CATSDLVSQASTDTQYF. The genes are TRBV24-1 and TRBJ2-3, with a tentative D call TRBD1 (5 bases). Deletions cut 0 bases from V and 0 bases from J, with 12 bases between. CDR1 KGHDR and CDR2 SFDVKD come from the germline V gene. The CDR3 runs 17 residues.

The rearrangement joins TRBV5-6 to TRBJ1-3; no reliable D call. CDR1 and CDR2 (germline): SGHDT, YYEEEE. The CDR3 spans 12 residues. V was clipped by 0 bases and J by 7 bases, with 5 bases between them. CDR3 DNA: TGTGCCAGCAGCTTGGCCCGGAACACCATATATTTT. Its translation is CASSLARNTIYF. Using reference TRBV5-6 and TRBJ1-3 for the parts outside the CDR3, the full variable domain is DAGVTQSPTHLIKTRGQQVTLRCSPKSGHDTVSWYQQALGQGPQFIFQYYEEEERQRGNFPDRFSGHQFPNYSSELNVNALLLGDSALYLCASSLARNTIYFGEGSWLTVV.

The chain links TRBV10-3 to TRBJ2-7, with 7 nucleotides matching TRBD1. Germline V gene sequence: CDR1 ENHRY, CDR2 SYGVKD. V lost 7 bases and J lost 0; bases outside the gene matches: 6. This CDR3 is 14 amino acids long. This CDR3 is CAITQTGTSYEQYF. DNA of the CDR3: TGTGCCATCACCCAGACAGGGACCTCCTACGAGCAGTACTTC.

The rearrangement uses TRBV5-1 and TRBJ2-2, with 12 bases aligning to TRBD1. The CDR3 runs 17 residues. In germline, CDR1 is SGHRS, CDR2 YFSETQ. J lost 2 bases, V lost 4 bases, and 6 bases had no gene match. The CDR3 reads CASSPGTGGSNTGELFF. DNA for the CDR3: TGCGCCAGCAGCCCCGGGACAGGGGGCTCTAACACCGGGGAGCTGTTTTTT.

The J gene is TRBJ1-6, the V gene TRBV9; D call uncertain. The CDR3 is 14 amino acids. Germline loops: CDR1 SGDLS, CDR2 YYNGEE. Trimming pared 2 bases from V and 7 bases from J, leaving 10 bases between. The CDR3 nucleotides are TGTGCCAGCAGCGTCGCAATAGAAAATTCACCCCTCCACTTT. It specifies CASSVAIENSPLHF.

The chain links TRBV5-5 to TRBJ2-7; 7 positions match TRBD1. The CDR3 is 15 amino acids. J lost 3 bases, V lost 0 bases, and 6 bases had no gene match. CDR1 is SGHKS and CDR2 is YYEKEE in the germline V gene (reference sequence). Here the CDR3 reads CASSLEGGESYEQYF. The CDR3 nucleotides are TGTGCCAGCAGCTTGGAAGGGGGCGAAAGCTACGAGCAGTACTTC.

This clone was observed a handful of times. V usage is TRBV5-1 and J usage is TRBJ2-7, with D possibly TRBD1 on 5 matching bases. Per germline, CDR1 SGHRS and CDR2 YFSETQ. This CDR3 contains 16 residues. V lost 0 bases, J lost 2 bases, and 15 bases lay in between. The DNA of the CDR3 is TGCGCCAGCAGCTTGGCCCTTGGTAGGGGAACCTACGAGCAGTACTTC. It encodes CASSLALGRGTYEQYF. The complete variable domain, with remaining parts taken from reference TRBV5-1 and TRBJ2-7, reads KAGVTQTPRYLIKTRGQQVTLSCSPISGHRSVSWYQQTPGQGLQFLFEYFSETQRNKGNFPGRFSGRQFSNSRSEMNVSTLELGDSALYLCASSLALGRGTYEQYFGPGTRLTVT.

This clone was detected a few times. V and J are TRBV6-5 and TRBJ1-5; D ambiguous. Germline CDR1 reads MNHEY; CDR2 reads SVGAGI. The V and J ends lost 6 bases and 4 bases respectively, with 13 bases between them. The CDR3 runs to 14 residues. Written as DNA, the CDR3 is TGTGCCAGCAGCCCCGACTTTGAGAATCAGCCCCAGCATTTT. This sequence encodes CASSPDFENQPQHF.

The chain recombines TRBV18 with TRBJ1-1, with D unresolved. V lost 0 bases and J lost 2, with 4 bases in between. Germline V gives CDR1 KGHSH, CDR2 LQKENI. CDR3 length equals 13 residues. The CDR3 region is CASSPPANTEAFF. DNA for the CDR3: TGTGCCAGCTCACCACCGGCCAACACTGAAGCTTTCTTT.

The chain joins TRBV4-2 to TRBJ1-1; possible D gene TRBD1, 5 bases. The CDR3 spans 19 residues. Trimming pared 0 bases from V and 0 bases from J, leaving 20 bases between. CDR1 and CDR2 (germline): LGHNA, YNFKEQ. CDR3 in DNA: TGTGCCAGCAGCCAAGATGTTCGCGATGGAGACAGTCTGAACACTGAAGCTTTCTTT. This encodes CASSQDVRDGDSLNTEAFF.

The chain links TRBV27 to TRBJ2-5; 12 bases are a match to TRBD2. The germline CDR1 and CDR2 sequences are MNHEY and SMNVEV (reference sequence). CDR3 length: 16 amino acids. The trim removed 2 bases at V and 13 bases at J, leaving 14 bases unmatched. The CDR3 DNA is TGTGCCAGCAGTTTAGTCTTGACTAGCGGGAGCTATGGCGTGTACTTC. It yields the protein CASSLVLTSGSYGVYF.